This is a list of T cell receptor beta chains from one sample in a study of blood T cell repertoires in COVID-19. The repertoire was sequenced with immunoSEQ multiplex PCR; TCRdb's copy has only in-frame clones and lacks some. The sample holds around 69,000 clones, 65% to 90% seen once. What was sequenced was peripheral blood. The receptor set was obtained from a man in his forties or fifties with acute or convalescent COVID-19. Each CDR3 is given with its conserved first and last residue. Each record gives: clone size, V gene, D gene, J gene, CDR3 protein, CDR3 DNA. A D gene is named only where the DNA matches it firmly. Where a row states a size, it is once, few, many or the class of an expanded clone; other rows omit it.

.	TRBV6-2/TRBV6-3	.	TRBJ2-3	CASSYSWGRVDTQYF	TGTGCCAGCAGTTACTCGTGGGGGCGGGTAGATACGCAGTATTTT
few	TRBV7-8	.	TRBJ2-7	CASSLDYYEQYF	TGTGCCAGCAGCTTAGATTACTACGAGCAGTACTTC
.	TRBV11-1	TRBD2	TRBJ2-1	CASSRNTGTRGEQFF	TGTGCCAGCAGTCGTAATACCGGGACTAGGGGTGAGCAGTTCTTC
.	TRBV6-5	TRBD1	TRBJ1-6	CASSYGDRYNSPLHF	TGTGCCAGCAGTTATGGGGACAGGTATAATTCACCCCTCCACTTT
.	TRBV5-5	TRBD2	TRBJ2-4	CASNWGRGKNIQYF	TGTGCCAGCAATTGGGGGAGGGGCAAAAACATTCAGTACTTC
.	TRBV3-1/TRBV3-2	.	TRBJ1-4	CASSDTGTANEKLFF	TGTGCCAGCAGCGATACAGGGACGGCTAATGAAAAACTGTTTTTT
.	TRBV28	TRBD2	TRBJ2-3	CAITRGGHTDTQYF	TGTGCCATTACGCGGGGGGGCCACACAGATACGCAGTATTTT
.	TRBV20-1	TRBD2	TRBJ2-3	CNASKVAGGTDTQYF	TGCAATGCTAGTAAGGTAGCGGGGGGTACAGATACGCAGTATTTT
.	TRBV21-1	.	TRBJ1-5	CASRLTGSDQPQHF	TGTGCCAGCAGACTTACAGGGTCTGATCAGCCCCAGCATTTT
.	TRBV2	.	TRBJ1-1	CASSSPRDSLGYTEAFF	TGTGCCAGCAGCAGCCCCAGGGACTCACTGGGGTACACTGAAGCTTTCTTT
.	TRBV11-2	TRBD2	TRBJ2-1	CASSNRDYGPGEQFF	TGTGCCAGCAGCAACCGGGACTACGGTCCGGGTGAGCAGTTCTTC
.	TRBV30	.	TRBJ1-1	CAWSVLPLNTEAFF	TGTGCCTGGAGTGTACTACCCCTGAACACTGAAGCTTTCTTT
.	TRBV10-3	TRBD2	TRBJ2-2	CAISALAGHTGELFF	TGTGCCATCAGTGCCCTAGCGGGGCACACCGGGGAGCTGTTTTTT
.	TRBV5-1	.	TRBJ1-4	CASPTAGVTNEKLFF	TGCGCCAGCCCGACAGCTGGGGTAACTAATGAAAAACTGTTTTTT
.	TRBV4-2	.	TRBJ2-7	CASSRLWQVDEQYF	TGTGCCAGCAGCCGATTGTGGCAGGTTGACGAGCAGTACTTC
.	TRBV5-1	.	TRBJ2-2	CASRSSGLAGYTGELFF	TGCGCCAGCAGATCGTCGGGACTGGCGGGGTACACCGGGGAGCTGTTTTTT
.	TRBV13	TRBD1	TRBJ1-1	CASSRDREVNTEAFF	TGTGCCAGCAGCAGAGACAGGGAAGTAAACACTGAAGCTTTCTTT
.	TRBV4-2	TRBD2	TRBJ2-7	CASSLGLAGYEQYF	TGTGCCAGCAGCCTTGGACTAGCGGGCTACGAGCAGTACTTC
.	TRBV6-2/TRBV6-3	.	TRBJ2-5	CASSLEETQYF	TGTGCCAGCAGTCTTGAGGAGACCCAGTACTTC
few	TRBV19	TRBD2	TRBJ2-7	CASSPTGTSGYEQYF	TGTGCCAGTAGTCCGACCGGGACTAGCGGCTACGAGCAGTACTTC
.	TRBV7-8	TRBD1	TRBJ1-6	CASSFETGQNSPLHF	TGTGCCAGCAGCTTCGAGACAGGGCAAAATTCACCCCTCCACTTT
few	TRBV6-1	.	TRBJ2-7	CASSERQARRYEQYF	TGTGCCAGCAGTGAACGGCAGGCCAGGAGGTACGAGCAGTACTTC
.	TRBV7-4	.	TRBJ1-5	CASSPRTGNQPQHF	TGTGCCAGCAGCCCCCGGACAGGCAATCAGCCCCAGCATTTT
.	TRBV25-1	.	TRBJ2-5	CASSEGWGAETQYF	TGTGCCAGCAGCGAAGGTTGGGGCGCGGAGACCCAGTACTTC
.	TRBV19	TRBD1	TRBJ1-6	CASSLPGDRGLLAPLHF	TGTGCCAGTAGTCTCCCCGGGGACAGGGGGCTTTTAGCACCCCTCCACTTT
.	TRBV20-1	.	TRBJ2-1	CSATDKKSYYNEQFF	TGCAGTGCTACTGACAAGAAGAGCTATTACAATGAGCAGTTCTTC
few	TRBV19	.	TRBJ1-6	CASRRGQANSPLHF	TGTGCCAGTAGGCGTGGGCAGGCCAATTCACCCCTCCACTTT
.	TRBV4-1	.	TRBJ1-1	CASSQARVYTEAFF	TGCGCCAGCAGCCAAGCCAGGGTGTATACTGAAGCTTTCTTT